The subject of this entry is one T cell receptor (beta chain). The data were obtained in a study of PD-L1 blockade in urothelial cancer. Study summary: A median blood sample held roughly 150,000 T cells and approximately 80,000 unique TCRs.

The method was immunoSEQ multiplex PCR; TCRdb's version includes in-frame clones alone and lacks a portion of them. The sample comprises approximately 46,000 clones, roughly four fifths of which are singletons, and about 2.9% rests with the top ten. The CDR3 has 15 amino acids. Germline CDR1 SGHDN, CDR2 FVKESK. V lost 0 bases and J lost 9; bases outside the gene matches: 8. The clonotype comes from an older man with urothelial cancer. V is TRBV14 and J is TRBJ2-7, with 10 bases that match TRBD2. Material: PBMCs, obtained around atezolizumab (anti-PD-L1) treatment. The CDR3 DNA is TGTGCCAGCAGCCAAGATAGGGCTAGCGGGAGTATGCAGTACTTC. This codes for CASSQDRASGSMQYF.